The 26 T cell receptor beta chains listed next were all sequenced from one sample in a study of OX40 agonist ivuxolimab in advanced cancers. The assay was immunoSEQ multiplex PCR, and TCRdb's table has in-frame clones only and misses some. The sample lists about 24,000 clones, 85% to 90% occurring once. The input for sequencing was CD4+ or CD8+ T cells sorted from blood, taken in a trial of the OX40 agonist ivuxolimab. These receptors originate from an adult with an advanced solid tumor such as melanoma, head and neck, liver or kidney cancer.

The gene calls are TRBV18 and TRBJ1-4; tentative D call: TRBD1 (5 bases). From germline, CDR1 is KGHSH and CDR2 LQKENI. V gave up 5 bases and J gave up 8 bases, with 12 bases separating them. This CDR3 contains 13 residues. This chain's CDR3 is CASSAGFEEKLFF. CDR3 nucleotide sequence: TGTGCCAGCTCAGCAGGGTTTGAAGAAAAACTGTTTTTT.

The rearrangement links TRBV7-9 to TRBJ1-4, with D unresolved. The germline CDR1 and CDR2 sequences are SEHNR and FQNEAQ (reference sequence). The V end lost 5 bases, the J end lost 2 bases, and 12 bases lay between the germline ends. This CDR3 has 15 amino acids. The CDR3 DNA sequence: TGTGCCAGCAGCGTTAGTTTAGCGACTAATGAAAAACTGTTTTTT. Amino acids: CASSVSLATNEKLFF. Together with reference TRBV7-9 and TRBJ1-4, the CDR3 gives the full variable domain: DTGVSQNPRHKITKRGQNVTFRCDPISEHNRLYWYRQTLGQGPEFLTYFQNEAQLEKSRLLSDRFSAERPKGSFSTLEIQRTEQGDSAMYLCASSVSLATNEKLFFGSGTQLSVL.

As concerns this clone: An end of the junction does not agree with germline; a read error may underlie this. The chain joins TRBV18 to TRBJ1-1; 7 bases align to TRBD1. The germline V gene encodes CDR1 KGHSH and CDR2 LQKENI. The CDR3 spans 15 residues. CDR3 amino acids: CASSSPGQKNTEAFF. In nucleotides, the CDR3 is TGTGCCAGCTCATCACCGGGACAGAAGAACACTGAAGCTTTCTTT.

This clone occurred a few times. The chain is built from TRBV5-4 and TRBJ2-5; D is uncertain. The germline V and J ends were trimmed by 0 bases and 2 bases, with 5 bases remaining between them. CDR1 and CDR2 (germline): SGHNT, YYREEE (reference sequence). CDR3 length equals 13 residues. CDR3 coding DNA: TGTGCCAGCAGCTTGGCGGAGCAAGAGACCCAGTACTTC. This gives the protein CASSLAEQETQYF.

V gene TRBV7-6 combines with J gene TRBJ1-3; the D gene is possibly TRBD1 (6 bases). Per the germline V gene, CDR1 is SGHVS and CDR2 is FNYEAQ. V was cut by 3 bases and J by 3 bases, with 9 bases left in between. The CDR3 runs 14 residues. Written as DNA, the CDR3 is TGTGCCAGCAGCTTTGGACAGATTGGAAACACCATATATTTT. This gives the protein CASSFGQIGNTIYF.

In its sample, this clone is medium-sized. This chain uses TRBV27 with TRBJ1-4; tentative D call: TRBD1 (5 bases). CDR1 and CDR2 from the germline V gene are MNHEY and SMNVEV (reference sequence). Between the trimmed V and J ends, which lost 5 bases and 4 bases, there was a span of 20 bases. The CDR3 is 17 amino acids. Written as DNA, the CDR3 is TGTGCCAGCAGTCCGCGATTTAAGGGGCCAGATAATGAAAAACTGTTTTTT. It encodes CASSPRFKGPDNEKLFF. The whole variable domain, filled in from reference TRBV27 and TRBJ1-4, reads EAQVTQNPRYLITVTGKKLTVTCSQNMNHEYMSWYRQDPGLGLRQIYYSMNVEVTDKGDVPEGYKVSRKEKRNFPLILESPSPNQTSLYFCASSPRFKGPDNEKLFFGSGTQLSVL.

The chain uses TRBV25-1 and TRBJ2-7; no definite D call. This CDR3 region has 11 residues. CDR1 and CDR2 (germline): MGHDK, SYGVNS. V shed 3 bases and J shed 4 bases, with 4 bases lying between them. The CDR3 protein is CASSDGYEQYF. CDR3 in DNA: TGTGCCAGCAGTGACGGGTACGAGCAGTACTTC.

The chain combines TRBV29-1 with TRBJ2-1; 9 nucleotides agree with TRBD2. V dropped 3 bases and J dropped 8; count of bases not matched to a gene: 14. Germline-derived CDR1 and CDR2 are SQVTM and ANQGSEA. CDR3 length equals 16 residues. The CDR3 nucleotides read TGCAGCGTTGATGATGACCTAGCGGGGACGGGGGATGAGCAGTTCTTC. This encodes CSVDDDLAGTGDEQFF.

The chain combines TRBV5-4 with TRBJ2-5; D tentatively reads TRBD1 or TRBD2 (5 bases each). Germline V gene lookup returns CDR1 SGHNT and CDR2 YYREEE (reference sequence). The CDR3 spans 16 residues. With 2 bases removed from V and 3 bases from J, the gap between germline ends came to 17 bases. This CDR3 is CASSFQMGDGEETQYF. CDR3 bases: TGTGCCAGCAGCTTCCAGATGGGGGATGGCGAAGAGACCCAGTACTTC.

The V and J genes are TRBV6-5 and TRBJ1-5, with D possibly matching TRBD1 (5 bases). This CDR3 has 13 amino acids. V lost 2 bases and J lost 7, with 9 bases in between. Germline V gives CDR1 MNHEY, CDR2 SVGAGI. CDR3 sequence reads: CASSYGRAQPQHF. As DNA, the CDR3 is TGTGCCAGCAGTTACGGCAGGGCCCAGCCCCAGCATTTT.

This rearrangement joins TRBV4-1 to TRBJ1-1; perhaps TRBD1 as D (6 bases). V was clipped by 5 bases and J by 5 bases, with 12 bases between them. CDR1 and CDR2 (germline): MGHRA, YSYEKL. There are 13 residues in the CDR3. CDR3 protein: CASSENRVTEAFF. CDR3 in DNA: TGCGCCAGCAGCGAAAACAGGGTTACTGAAGCTTTCTTT.

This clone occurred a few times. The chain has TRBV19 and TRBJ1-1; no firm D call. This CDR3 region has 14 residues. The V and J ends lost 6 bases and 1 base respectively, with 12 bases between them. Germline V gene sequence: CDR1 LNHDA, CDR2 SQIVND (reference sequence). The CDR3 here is CASRASAGNTEAFF. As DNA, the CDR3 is TGTGCCAGTAGGGCATCGGCTGGGAACACTGAAGCTTTCTTT.

As DNA, the CDR3 is TGCGCCAGCAGCCAAGATGGGGCAGGGGGCCGGCGGGGGCAGTTCTTC. Translating gives CASSQDGAGGRRGQFF. The rearrangement links TRBV4-3 to TRBJ2-1, with 8 positions matching TRBD1. The CDR3 totals 16 residues. The V segment lost 0 bases and the J segment 12 bases; nucleotides outside the gene matches: 13. Germline V gene data show CDR1 as LGHNA and CDR2 as YSLEER.

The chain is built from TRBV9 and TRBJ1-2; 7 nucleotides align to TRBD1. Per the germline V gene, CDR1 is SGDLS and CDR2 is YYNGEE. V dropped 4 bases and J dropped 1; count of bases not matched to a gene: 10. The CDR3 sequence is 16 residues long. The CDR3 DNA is TGTGCCAGCAGCATTGGGACAGCAGCCGTTAACTATGGCTACACCTTC. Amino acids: CASSIGTAAVNYGYTF. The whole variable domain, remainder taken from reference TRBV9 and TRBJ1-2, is DSGVTQTPKHLITATGQRVTLRCSPRSGDLSVYWYQQSLDQGLQFLIQYYNGEERAKGNILERFSAQQFPDLHSELNLSSLELGDSALYFCASSIGTAAVNYGYTFGSGTRLTVV.

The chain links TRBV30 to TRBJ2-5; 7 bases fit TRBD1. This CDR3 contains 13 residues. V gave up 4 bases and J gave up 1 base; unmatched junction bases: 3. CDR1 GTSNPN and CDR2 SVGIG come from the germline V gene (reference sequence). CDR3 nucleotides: TGTGCCTGGACAGGGGGTCTCCAAGAGACCCAGTACTTC. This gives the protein CAWTGGLQETQYF.

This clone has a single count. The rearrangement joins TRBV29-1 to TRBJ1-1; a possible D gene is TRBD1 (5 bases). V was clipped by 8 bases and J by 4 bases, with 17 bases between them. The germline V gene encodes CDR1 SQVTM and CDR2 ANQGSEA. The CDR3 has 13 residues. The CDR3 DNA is TGCAGCACCTGGTGGGGGGGTGCCACTGAAGCTTTCTTT. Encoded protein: CSTWWGGATEAFF.

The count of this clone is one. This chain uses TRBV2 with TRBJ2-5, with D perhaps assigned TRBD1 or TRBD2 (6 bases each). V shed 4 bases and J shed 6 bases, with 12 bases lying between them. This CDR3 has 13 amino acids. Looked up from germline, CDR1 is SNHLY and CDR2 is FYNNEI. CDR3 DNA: TGTGCCAGCAGTGCCGAAGGGGGGAAGACCCAGTACTTC. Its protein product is CASSAEGGKTQYF.

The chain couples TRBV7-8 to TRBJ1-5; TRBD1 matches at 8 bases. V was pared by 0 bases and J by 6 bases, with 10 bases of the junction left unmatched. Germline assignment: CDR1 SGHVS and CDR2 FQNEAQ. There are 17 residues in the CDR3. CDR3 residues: CASSLARDRSTGQPQHF. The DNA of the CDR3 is TGTGCCAGCAGCTTAGCGCGGGACAGGAGTACCGGTCAGCCCCAGCATTTT.

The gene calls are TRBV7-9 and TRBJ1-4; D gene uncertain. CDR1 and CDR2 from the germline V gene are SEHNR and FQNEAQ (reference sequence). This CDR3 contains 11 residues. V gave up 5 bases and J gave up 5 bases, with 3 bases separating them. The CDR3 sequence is CASSQNEKLFF. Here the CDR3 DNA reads TGTGCCAGCAGCCAAAATGAAAAACTGTTTTTT. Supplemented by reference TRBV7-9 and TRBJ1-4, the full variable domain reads DTGVSQNPRHKITKRGQNVTFRCDPISEHNRLYWYRQTLGQGPEFLTYFQNEAQLEKSRLLSDRFSAERPKGSFSTLEIQRTEQGDSAMYLCASSQNEKLFFGSGTQLSVL.

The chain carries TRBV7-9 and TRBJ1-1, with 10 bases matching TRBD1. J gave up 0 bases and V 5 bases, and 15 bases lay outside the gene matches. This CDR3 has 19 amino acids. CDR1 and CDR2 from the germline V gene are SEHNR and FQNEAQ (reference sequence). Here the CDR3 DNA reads TGTGCCAGCAGCAAGCCCGCCGGGACAGGGGCCTACATGAACACTGAAGCTTTCTTT. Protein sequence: CASSKPAGTGAYMNTEAFF.

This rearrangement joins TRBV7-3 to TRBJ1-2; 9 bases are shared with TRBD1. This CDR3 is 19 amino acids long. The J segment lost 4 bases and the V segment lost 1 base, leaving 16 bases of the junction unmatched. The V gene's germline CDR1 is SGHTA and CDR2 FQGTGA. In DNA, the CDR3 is TGTGCCAGCAGCTTAAAGGGTGCGGGACAGGGCACCTCCGGCTATGGCTACACCTTC. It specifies CASSLKGAGQGTSGYGYTF.

CDR3 DNA sequence: TGTGCAAGTCGCTACTGTGGACTAGCGGGGGGGCTAAACCTTTACTCCTACAATGAGCAGTTCTTC. This sequence encodes CASRYCGLAGGLNLYSYNEQFF. This rearrangement joins TRBV12-2 to TRBJ2-1; the listed D gene, TRBD2, was not tested against the DNA. TRBV12-2 is a pseudogene locus. The CDR3 runs 22 residues.

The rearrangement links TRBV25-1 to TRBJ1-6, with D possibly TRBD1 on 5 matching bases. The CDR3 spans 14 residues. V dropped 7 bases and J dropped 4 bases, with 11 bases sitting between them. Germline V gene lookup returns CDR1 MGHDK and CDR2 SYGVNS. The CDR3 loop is CASMEGPYNSPLHF. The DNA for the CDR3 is TGTGCCAGCATGGAGGGGCCTTATAATTCACCCCTCCACTTT.

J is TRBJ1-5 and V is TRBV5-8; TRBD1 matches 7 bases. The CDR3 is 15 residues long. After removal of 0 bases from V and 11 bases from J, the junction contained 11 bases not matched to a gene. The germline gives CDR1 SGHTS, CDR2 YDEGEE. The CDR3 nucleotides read TGTGCCAGCAGCTTGGATGGACAGGCGAGTAGGTCCCAGCATTTT. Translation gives CASSLDGQASRSQHF.

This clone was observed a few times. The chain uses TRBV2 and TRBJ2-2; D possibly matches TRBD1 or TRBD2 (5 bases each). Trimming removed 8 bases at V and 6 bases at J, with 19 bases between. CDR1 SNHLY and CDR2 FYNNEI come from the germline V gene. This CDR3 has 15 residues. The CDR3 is CASGGGTAMAGELFF. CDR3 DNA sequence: TGTGCCAGCGGGGGTGGGACGGCCATGGCCGGGGAGCTGTTTTTT. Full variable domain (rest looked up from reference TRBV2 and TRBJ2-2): EPEVTQTPSHQVTQMGQEVILRCVPISNHLYFYWYRQILGQKVEFLVSFYNNEISEKSEIFDDQFSVERPDGSNFTLKIRSTKLEDSAMYFCASGGGTAMAGELFFGEGSRLTVL.

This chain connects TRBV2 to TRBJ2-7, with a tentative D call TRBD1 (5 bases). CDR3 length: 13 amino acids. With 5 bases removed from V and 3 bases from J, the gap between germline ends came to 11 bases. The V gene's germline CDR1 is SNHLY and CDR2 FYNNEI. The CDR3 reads CASSMGPGYEQYF. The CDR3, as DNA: TGTGCCAGCAGTATGGGGCCAGGCTACGAGCAGTACTTC.